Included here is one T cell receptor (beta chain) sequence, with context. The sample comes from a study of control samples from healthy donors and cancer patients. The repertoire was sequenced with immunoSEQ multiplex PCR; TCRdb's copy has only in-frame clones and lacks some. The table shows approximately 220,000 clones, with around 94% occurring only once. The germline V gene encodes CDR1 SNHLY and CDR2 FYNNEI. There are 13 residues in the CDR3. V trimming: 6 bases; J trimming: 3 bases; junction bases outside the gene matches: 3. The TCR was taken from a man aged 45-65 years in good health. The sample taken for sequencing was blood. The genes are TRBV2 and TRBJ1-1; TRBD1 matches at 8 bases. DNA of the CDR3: TGTGCCAGCAGCAGGGGGCGAGACACTGAAGCTTTCTTT. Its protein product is CASSRGRDTEAFF.